This T cell receptor beta chain was captured in a study of cytomegalovirus exposure and HLA in healthy donors (dated by TCRdb to between 2016 and 2019). The study in broad terms: An earlier analysis of some 550 of the donors reported 250 to 350 Gb of sequence data and 117 million unique TCR beta sequences from about 180 million T cells. Approximately 310 gigabases of sequencing data and tens of millions of unique TCR sequences were included in an early release covering 550 to 800 HLA-typed donors. Of the roughly 390 genotyped donors, 65% to 90% fell in the genetic ancestry cluster associated with self-reported Caucasian donors. The study aimed to test whether cataloging public T cell receptors could reveal signatures of past pathogen exposure. The study used immunosequencing to profile the T cell repertoires of around 600 subjects and linked those repertoires to cytomegalovirus serostatus. In addition to the first cohort of hundreds of subjects, a separate validation cohort of approximately 130 different subjects was used. To predict cytomegalovirus infection status, the study combined high-throughput TCR immunosequencing, statistical association of individual TCRs with disease status, and machine learning. In a later analysis, previously published TCR beta repertoires from 670 or so donors were re-analyzed and high-resolution HLA genotyping was added so that TCR occurrence patterns could be studied. Rather than drawing on any new phenotypic data, the later analysis identified candidate immune exposures from TCR beta sequences and the way those sequences occurred across donors. An earlier analysis of 587 of the donors applied high-throughput TCR beta sequencing to assess whether each TCR beta V gene segment acted as functional or pseudogenic. Alongside the repertoire data, information on donor age, sex, ethnicity and CMV serostatus was compiled. In a later genetic analysis, genome-wide SNP genotypes for about three fifths of the roughly 670 donors were used, and that subset was treated as a discovery cohort. All discovery cohort repertoires had been generated on a single sequencing platform. Class I and class II HLA loci were covered by the typing at four-digit resolution. Typing coverage varied by locus: roughly 629-630 donors for A, B, C, DRB1 and DQB1; some 520 for DQA1; over 600 for DPA1; approximately 490 for DPB1. Four or five DR-DQ haplotypes were handled as single units for association and clustering because linkage in the cohort was strong. On average, about 200,000 unique TCR beta nucleotide sequences were sequenced per donor among 398 genotyped donors of the cohort, with 15% to 20% of those sequences being non-productive. Study-level results and caveats: The authors suggested that the approach could potentially be extended to other disease states and immunological phenotypes. A later analysis reported that several top co-occurrence clusters appeared linked to parvovirus B19, influenza, CMV and Epstein-Barr virus. A cluster of highly shared sequence variants was judged likely to be a technical artifact of the sequencing pipeline. In this cohort, only TCR beta chains were sequenced, and detectable features were limited by the absence of alpha or paired-chain data. A later analysis found that most CMV-associated TCR beta chains appeared HLA-restricted, with HLA associations seemingly driven largely by CMV exposure. Roughly uniform sequencing depth across donors was assumed in presence/absence analyses, although this assumption may not hold. A later analysis found that TCR association rates varied across HLA loci, with DRB1 alleles showing the most associated TCRs and HLA-C alleles the fewest. Most TCR sequences were seen in very few donors, while some public TCRs were found in many individuals. In a later genetic analysis, a missense DCLRE1C variant was associated with V-gene and J-gene trimming of TCR beta chains, and the association was replicated in an independent cohort. In a later analysis, 15,000 to 20,000 TCR beta sequences were associated with specific HLA alleles at a false discovery rate of 0.05. In a later analysis, HLA-associated TCR beta chains were found to be more clonally expanded and to have lower generation probabilities than equally common non-associated chains. In vitro tests confirmed that a few of the cytomegalovirus-associated TCR beta chains recognize cytomegalovirus antigens. Because some donors lacked HLA typing at each locus, the association tests relied only on the typed subset. When HLA alleles, especially DR and DQ, strongly co-occurred, attributing TCR associations to individual alleles was difficult. Correlated functional status among segregating V segments might reflect linkage disequilibrium, but an unknown experimental factor could not be ruled out. A total of fewer than 200 TCR beta chains were listed by the study as associated with cytomegalovirus. A further reported finding was that TCR beta sequences accurately predicted the HLA-A and HLA-B alleles for most subjects in the first cohort. The classifier was reported to diagnose cytomegalovirus status with high specificity and sensitivity in both the original and validation cohorts. Over 15 rarely observed V segments, including chromosome 9 orphons, were excluded from the earlier analysis of about 500 of the donors because counts were too low. In an earlier analysis of 450 to 750 of the donors, most TCR beta V segments appeared in productive rearrangements about 90% or about 30% of the time, broadly matching IMGT annotations. A later genetic analysis reported fewer N-insertions in productive TCRs among donors in an Asian-associated ancestry cluster than the roughly 720-donor mean. CMV serostatus was the only immune exposure information available for the cohort. Some IMGT-functional V segments, including TRBV6-2 and TRBV6-3, could not be told apart with the 87-base-pair reads, so those segments were excluded.

Receptor libraries were prepared by the immunoSEQ multiplex PCR assay. The multiplex PCR relied on a mix of 60 forward primers for TCR Vbeta segments and 13 reverse primers for TCR Jbeta segments. Amplification of the CDR3 region of rearranged TCR beta genes was performed with a multiplex PCR assay on genomic DNA. On the Illumina HiSeq System, the amplified TCR beta libraries were sequenced as 87-base-pair reads. The paper's data handling went like this. Across the 670 or so repertoires, a later analysis counted tens of millions of unique TCR beta chains, 9 million to 14 million of which were shared by at least two donors. To remove PCR and sequencing errors, raw reads were error-corrected and collapsed into unique sequences using a nearest-neighbor algorithm that merged closely related sequences. Alignment of CDR3 sequences to IMGT reference sequences was used to assign V, D and J gene segments. For a sequence to be retained, a match of at least six nucleotides to both a V gene segment and a J gene segment was required. Rearrangements were called productive when the CDR3 lacked stop codons and stayed in frame with V and J; all others were non-productive. CDR3 was defined according to IMGT convention as the region running from the second conserved V-encoded cysteine to the conserved J-encoded phenylalanine. The earlier analysis of roughly 590 of the donors excluded sequences that lacked an unambiguous match to a single V gene segment. In an earlier analysis of about 590 of the donors, a V segment was called functional when productive rearrangements were above 56.7%, and segregating when the standard deviation between donors exceeded 5%. A statistical classification framework was built for diagnosing cytomegalovirus status from the catalog of TCR beta chain sequences. V and J gene assignment, in a later analysis, came from comparing TCR nucleotide sequences with IMGT/GENE-DB human TR gene sequences. Using the TCRdist pipeline, a later analysis assigned CDR3 sequences along with most-parsimonious VDJ recombination scenarios. In a later analysis, each TCR beta chain was defined by its CDR3 amino acid sequence together with its V-gene family, and reads lacking a unique V-gene family were excluded. To address suspected cross-contamination and a sequencing artifact, a later analysis removed several hundred highly shared, low-generation-probability nucleotide sequences. For each public chain, a later analysis derived a clonal expansion index from normalized ranks of inferred template counts within each repertoire. A later analysis computed generation probabilities with a VDJ recombination model fitted to out-of-frame rearrangements, and checked the results against IGoR. Hypergeometric tests were used in a later analysis to score TCR-TCR, TCR-HLA and TCR-CMV co-occurrence, with a repertoire-size bias correction applied to the TCR pairs. To estimate false discovery rates, a later analysis permuted the HLA or CMV assignments 20 times. In a later analysis, co-occurring TCRs were grouped with DBSCAN, and TCRdist sequence similarity was added when clustering was performed within HLA-allele-positive subsets. Repertoires with fewer than 30,000 or more than 120,000 public chains were left out of co-occurrence clustering, as were a handful of repertoires with anomalous nucleotide sharing. Sourced from immuneACCESS, this table was stored by TCRdb with only in-frame sequences that have V and J called. A share of the clones is absent; for the studies checked, an unresolved V gene accounts for under half, and the remainder has no known explanation. The V and J calls and the clone size are those of that table, but D and trimming were determined from the DNA. For this sample the table gives around 130,000 clones, of which 80% were detected only once. The ten largest clones take up over 2% of the sample.

The cohort consisted of 650 to 850 healthy bone marrow donors. At the time of sampling, every cohort member was nominally healthy, though immune exposures that went unrecorded were likely present. The donor was CMV seronegative and was included in the group of several hundred seronegative cohort members. A peripheral blood sample was provided by each donor, and peripheral blood mononuclear cells were used for TCR beta sequencing. Genomic DNA was extracted from the blood cell samples with the Qiagen DNeasy Blood Extraction Kit. Trimming at the junction amounts to 3 bases on V and 0 bases on J, and the germline ends lie 12 bases apart. CDR1 and CDR2 were assigned from the germline V gene as SNHLY and FYNNEI. Including the terminal cysteine and phenylalanine, the CDR3 comprises 17 residues. Only the CDR3 region is kept as DNA, spanning 51 bases read in frame from base 1. With regard to this clone: Its antigen is still unknown. It has no much larger one-base neighbor in the sample; base qualities were not kept.

The sequence was collected from a man aged 30-40 years in good health and CMV-seronegative. The chain is made from TRBV2 and TRBJ2-6; the D segment could be TRBD2, given 6 matching bases. The sequenced sample consisted of PBMCs. The sequenced DNA is TGTGCCAGCAGTGATGGGACTGCCTTCTCTGGGGCCAACGTCCTGACTTTC. Its coded protein is CASSDGTAFSGANVLTF.